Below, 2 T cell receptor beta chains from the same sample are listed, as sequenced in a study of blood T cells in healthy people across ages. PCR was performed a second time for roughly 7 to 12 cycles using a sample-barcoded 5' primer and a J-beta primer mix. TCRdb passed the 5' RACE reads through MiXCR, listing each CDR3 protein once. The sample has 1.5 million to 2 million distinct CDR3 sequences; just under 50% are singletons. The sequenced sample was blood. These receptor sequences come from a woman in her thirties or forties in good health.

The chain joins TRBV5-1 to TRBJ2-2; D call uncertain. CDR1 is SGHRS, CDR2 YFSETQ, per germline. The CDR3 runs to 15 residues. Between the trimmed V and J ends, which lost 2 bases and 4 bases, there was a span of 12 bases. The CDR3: CASSFVKNPTGELFF. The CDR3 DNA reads TGCGCCAGCAGCTTCGTGAAGAACCCCACCGGGGAGCTGTTTTTT.

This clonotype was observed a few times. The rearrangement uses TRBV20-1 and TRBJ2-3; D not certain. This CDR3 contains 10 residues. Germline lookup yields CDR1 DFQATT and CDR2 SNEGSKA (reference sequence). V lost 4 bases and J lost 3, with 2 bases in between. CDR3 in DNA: TGCAGTGCTAAGACAGATACGCAGTATTTT. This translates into CSAKTDTQYF.